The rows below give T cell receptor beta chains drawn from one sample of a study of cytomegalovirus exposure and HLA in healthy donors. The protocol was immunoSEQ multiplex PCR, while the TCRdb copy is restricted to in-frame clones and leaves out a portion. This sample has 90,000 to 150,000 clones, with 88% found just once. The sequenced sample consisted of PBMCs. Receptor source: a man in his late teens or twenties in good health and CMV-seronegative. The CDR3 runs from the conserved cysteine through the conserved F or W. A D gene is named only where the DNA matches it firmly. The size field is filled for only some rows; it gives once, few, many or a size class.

TGTGCCAGTAACCCGACTCCTAACTATGGCTACACCTTC,CASNPTPNYGYTF,NA,TRBJ1-2,NA,TRBV19
TGTGCCAGCAGCTTAGCGGGGCAGGGAAATTCACCCCTCCACTTT,CASSLAGQGNSPLHF,NA,TRBJ1-6,NA,TRBV7-6
TGTGCCAGCAGCCGCGACCCGGCCAGGGACAGCTACGGTAGCTATGGCTACACCTTC,CASSRDPARDSYGSYGYTF,NA,TRBJ1-2,TRBD1,TRBV7-6
TGTGCCAGCAGCCCGACTAGCGTAACGAACACCGGGGAGCTGTTTTTT,CASSPTSVTNTGELFF,NA,TRBJ2-2,TRBD2,TRBV7-2
TGTGCCAGCAGCCAAGACCCAGCGGACTCCTACAATGAGCAGTTCTTC,CASSQDPADSYNEQFF,NA,TRBJ2-1,NA,TRBV14
TGTGCCAGCAGCGCCCAGGGACAGACTAGCACAGATACGCAGTATTTT,CASSAQGQTSTDTQYF,NA,TRBJ2-3,TRBD1,TRBV9
TGTGCCAGCTCACCACAGGGGGATAACTATGGCTACACCTTC,CASSPQGDNYGYTF,NA,TRBJ1-2,NA,TRBV18
TGTGCCAGCAGCCCCGGGCAGGGTTATGAGCAGTACTTC,CASSPGQGYEQYF,NA,TRBJ2-7,NA,TRBV27
TGTGCCAGCAGCCACAAATTGGGCCAGGGGAACACCGGGGAGCTGTTTTTT,CASSHKLGQGNTGELFF,once,TRBJ2-2,NA,TRBV7-2
TGTGCCAGCAGCGGGATGACAGGTCCCGGTGAAAAACTGTTTTTT,CASSGMTGPGEKLFF,NA,TRBJ1-4,NA,TRBV7-9
TGCGCCAGCAGCCAAGATAAAATTAGCGGTAATGAGCAGTTCTTC,CASSQDKISGNEQFF,NA,TRBJ2-1,NA,TRBV4-1
TGTGCCACCGGAGGGGCAGAAACTTCCTACGAGCAGTACTTC,CATGGAETSYEQYF,once,TRBJ2-7,NA,TRBV7-8
TGTGCCAGCTCATCGAACCGGGACAGGGGAGGCGGCTACACCTTC,CASSSNRDRGGGYTF,NA,TRBJ1-2,TRBD1,TRBV18
TGTGCCAGCAGCTTAGGGACGGAGGTTGGGGAGCAGTACTTC,CASSLGTEVGEQYF,NA,TRBJ2-7,NA,TRBV13
TGTGCCATCAGTGAGGGACAGGGAAACAATCAGCCCCAGCATTTT,CAISEGQGNNQPQHF,NA,TRBJ1-5,TRBD1,TRBV10-3
TGTGCCATCGACAAATCGGAGACCCAGTACTTC,CAIDKSETQYF,once,TRBJ2-5,NA,TRBV10-3
TGCGCCAGCAGCTTGGAGCCTTTGAACACTGAAGCTTTCTTT,CASSLEPLNTEAFF,once,TRBJ1-1,NA,TRBV5-1
TGTGCCAGCGGGCCCAGACGGCCACCTAATGAAAAACTGTTTTTT,CASGPRRPPNEKLFF,few,TRBJ1-4,NA,TRBV27
TGTGCCAGCAGTGGGTACGCGGGCACTGAAGCTTTCTTT,CASSGYAGTEAFF,once,TRBJ1-1,NA,TRBV27
TGTGCCAGCAGCCTGGGACTAGCGGGAGGGCCGCGGAATGAGCAGTTCTTC,CASSLGLAGGPRNEQFF,NA,TRBJ2-1,TRBD2,TRBV28
TGTGCCAGCAGCGCCGGGACTGCTGCTCGGGAGCTGTTTTTT,CASSAGTAARELFF,medium-sized,TRBJ2-2,NA,TRBV11-2
TGTGCCAGCAGTTACTTGGACAGGGTTCATTCACCCCTCCACTTT,CASSYLDRVHSPLHF,NA,TRBJ1-6,TRBD1,TRBV6-5
TGTGCCAGCAGCCCGGAAGAAAGGACAGTGTATTCACCCCTCCACTTT,CASSPEERTVYSPLHF,NA,TRBJ1-6,NA,TRBV7-8
TGTGCCAGCAGCTACCAGACAGAAGGAGGGGAAAAACTGTTTTTT,CASSYQTEGGEKLFF,NA,TRBJ1-4,NA,TRBV5-6
TGTGCCAGCAGTTCTTCAGGGCAGAGCAATCAGCCCCAGCATTTT,CASSSSGQSNQPQHF,NA,TRBJ1-5,NA,TRBV6-6
TGTGCCAGCAGCCCTGAGCTGGGGACAACGAACACCGGGGAGCTGTTTTTT,CASSPELGTTNTGELFF,NA,TRBJ2-2,NA,TRBV7-2
TGTGCCAGCAGATTTAGCCAGGGGTTCACAGATACGCAGTATTTT,CASRFSQGFTDTQYF,NA,TRBJ2-3,NA,TRBV7-8
TGTGCCAGCTCACCCCGGGACTCGAACACTGAAGCTTTCTTT,CASSPRDSNTEAFF,NA,TRBJ1-1,NA,TRBV18
TGTGCCAGCAGAGGACTAGCGGGATCCTACGAGCAGTACTTC,CASRGLAGSYEQYF,NA,TRBJ2-7,TRBD2,TRBV2
TGTGCCAGCAGAGGAGGGGTAGGCTACACCTTC,CASRGGVGYTF,once,TRBJ1-2,NA,TRBV25-1
TGTGCCAGCAGTTACTTCGCGGGGAGCGAGACAGATACGCAGTATTTT,CASSYFAGSETDTQYF,NA,TRBJ2-3,NA,TRBV6-5
TGTGCCAGCAGTCACGAACCCAGGGGATGGGGACAAGAGACCCAGTACTTC,CASSHEPRGWGQETQYF,NA,TRBJ2-5,NA,TRBV7-9
TGTGCCTGGAGTCGAACCCTCGGAGGGGGCGACTATGGCTACACCTTC,CAWSRTLGGGDYGYTF,NA,TRBJ1-2,TRBD1,TRBV30
TGTGCCACAAGACCCGGGACAAGCTACGAGCAGTACTTC,CATRPGTSYEQYF,NA,TRBJ2-7,NA,TRBV15
TGTGCCAGCACGGACCGGGGGTTTCCTGAAGCTTTCTTT,CASTDRGFPEAFF,NA,TRBJ1-1,NA,TRBV2
TGCAGCGTCCATATGGGGGGAGGCACTGAAGCTTTCTTT,CSVHMGGGTEAFF,NA,TRBJ1-1,NA,TRBV29-1
TGTGCCAGCAGAAAAGCGGGGGGTGAGACCCAGTACTTC,CASRKAGGETQYF,NA,TRBJ2-5,TRBD2,TRBV6-6
TGTGCCAGCAGGGACACGCCGGGCCTTCTACATGGCTACACCTTC,CASRDTPGLLHGYTF,NA,TRBJ1-2,NA,TRBV28
TGTGCCAGCATTATAGACAGGGCAGAATGGTATGGCTACACCTTC,CASIIDRAEWYGYTF,NA,TRBJ1-2,TRBD1,TRBV2
TGTGCCAGCAGCCTTGGACAGGGGGCTGGCGGGGAGCTGTTTTTT,CASSLGQGAGGELFF,NA,TRBJ2-2,TRBD1,TRBV11-3
TGCGCCAGCAGCCAAGATTCATTTTCTGGAAACACCATATATTTT,CASSQDSFSGNTIYF,NA,TRBJ1-3,NA,TRBV4-3
TGTGCCAGCAGCCCGGACAGCCAAAAAAGGAAGCAGTACTTC,CASSPDSQKRKQYF,NA,TRBJ2-7,NA,TRBV7-2
TGTGCCAGCAGCTTAGAACCGGTCTCCTACGAGCAGTACTTC,CASSLEPVSYEQYF,NA,TRBJ2-7,NA,TRBV7-6
TGTGCCAGCATCACAGGGTCGGGTTCCTACGAGCAGTACTTC,CASITGSGSYEQYF,NA,TRBJ2-7,NA,TRBV6-1
TGTGCCAGCAGTAAACCGGGACAGGGGATGGGTAACTTC,CASSKPGQGMGNF,NA,TRBJ1-2,TRBD1,TRBV7-9
TGTGCCACCACCCCCCGGGTATCTGAGACCCAGTACTTC,CATTPRVSETQYF,NA,TRBJ2-5,NA,TRBV11-2
TGTGCCAGCAGCTTACCCGGACAATTGGAGCTGTTTTTT,CASSLPGQLELFF,few,TRBJ2-2,NA,TRBV11-3
TGTGCCAGCTCGCGGGGAGGTGCTAATGAAAAACTGTTTTTT,CASSRGGANEKLFF,NA,TRBJ1-4,NA,TRBV18
TGTGCCAGCAGCCAAGAAACAGGGCCTAACTATGGCTACACCTTC,CASSQETGPNYGYTF,once,TRBJ1-2,NA,TRBV4-2
TGTGCCAGCAGCCGCCCGGAGTGGTACCAAGAGACCCAGTACTTC,CASSRPEWYQETQYF,NA,TRBJ2-5,NA,TRBV11-3
TGTGCTAGTGGCCAGAGGGGGACAGGGGTTGGCGAGCAGTACTTC,CASGQRGTGVGEQYF,NA,TRBJ2-7,TRBD1,TRBV12-5
TGTGTCAGCAGCTTACAGTCCTACGAGCAGTACTTC,CVSSLQSYEQYF,NA,TRBJ2-7,NA,TRBV7-2
TGTGCCAGCTCACCAACGGACAGTTTCGGGCTGTTTTTT,CASSPTDSFGLFF,NA,TRBJ1-4,NA,TRBV18